The sequence of this TCR beta chain was determined in a study of shared clonotypes between healthy human individuals. General study findings and limits: Clonotypes that were shared across a handful of donors made up 4% to 6% of naive CD4 clonotypes.

The sample holds many counts of this clone. No antigen is known for it. Several immunoSEQ plates received, in even portions, the genomic DNA of each subset. Sequencing was performed with immunoSEQ multiplex PCR; in TCRdb, only in-frame clones are kept and a portion is missing. The data show about a million clones, approximately 68% seen once. CD4+ cell separation produced CD45RA+ naive and CD45RA-negative memory subsets. The sample was memory CD4+ T cells sorted from blood. Subset here: CD45RA-negative fraction. The TCR sequence derives from a man between 18 and 35 years old in good health.

The CDR3: CASSKDRGLGNTEAFF. Here the CDR3 DNA reads TGCGCCAGCAGCAAAGACAGGGGATTAGGGAACACTGAAGCTTTCTTT. This chain links TRBV5-1 with TRBJ1-1; TRBD1 matches at 8 bases. Germline V lookup: CDR1 SGHRS, CDR2 YFSETQ. The CDR3 extends over 16 amino acids. V was clipped by 4 bases and J by 1 base; unmatched bases: 9.